This is a list of T cell receptor beta chains from one sample in a study of blood T cell repertoires in COVID-19. Profiling relied on immunoSEQ multiplex PCR, and the TCRdb table lists in-frame clones only, not all of them. The sample carries some 28,000 clones, about 80% recorded once. Sample: peripheral blood. The receptors derive from a man in his sixties or seventies with acute or convalescent COVID-19. CDR3s include the opening cysteine and the closing phenylalanine or tryptophan. D genes are given only for firm matches. Clone sizes are given selectively: once, few, many, or a class where the clone is expanded.

V	J	size	D	DNA	CDR3
TRBV7-2	TRBJ1-1	-	-	TGTGCCAGCAGCTCCTCCCGGACAGCTACTAAAGCTTTCTTT	CASSSSRTATKAFF
TRBV2	TRBJ1-5	-	TRBD1	TGTGCCAGCAGTGGGACCGGGACAGGGGGTCAGCCCCAGCATTTT	CASSGTGTGGQPQHF
TRBV10-3	TRBJ2-7	few	TRBD1	TGTGCCATCAGTGAGTCACCAATCCGGGACAGGGAAAGGTACGAGCAGTACTTC	CAISESPIRDRERYEQYF
TRBV19	TRBJ1-4	once	-	TGTGCCAGTCGAACGGGGGGGACCGGCGCTTTAAAACTGTTTTTT	CASRTGGTGALKLFF
TRBV4-3	TRBJ2-7	medium-sized	TRBD1	TGCGCCAGCAGCAGTAGGACAGGGGGCGACGAGCAGTACTTC	CASSSRTGGDEQYF
TRBV20-1	TRBJ2-7	-	-	TGCAGTGCCCTAGAGAACAACGAGCAGTACTTC	CSALENNEQYF
TRBV2	TRBJ2-4	-	TRBD2	TGTGCCAGTGGTGGGGGGGACATTCAGTACTTC	CASGGGDIQYF
TRBV10-3	TRBJ2-6	-	TRBD1	TGTGCCATCAGTGATCGGACAGGGAGGACTGGGGCCAACGTCCTGACTTTC	CAISDRTGRTGANVLTF
TRBV14	TRBJ2-3	-	TRBD2	TGTGCCAGCAGCCAAGATTCCGGGGGGTATGGGACAGATACGCAGTATTTT	CASSQDSGGYGTDTQYF
TRBV5-1	TRBJ1-2	-	TRBD1	TGCGCCAGCAGCGGGATGTCCGGGACAGAGGATGGCTACACCTTC	CASSGMSGTEDGYTF
TRBV2	TRBJ2-7	-	-	TGTGCCAGCGGATTCAACCGCAGGAAATTCTCCTACGAGCAGTACTTC	CASGFNRRKFSYEQYF
TRBV15	TRBJ2-5	-	-	TGTGCCACCAGCACCCCAAGAAGCCCTAGACAAGAGACCCAGTACTTC	CATSTPRSPRQETQYF
TRBV7-2	TRBJ2-2	-	-	TGTGCCACCGTCCAAGGACTGACCGGGGAGCTGTTTTTT	CATVQGLTGELFF